The following is a T cell receptor beta chain sequence with its context. Its matching antigen is unknown. Each patient experienced a relapse that followed autologous stem cell transplantation, and brentuximab vedotin exposure varied. Sequencing used immunoSEQ multiplex PCR; TCRdb keeps in-frame clones, though not all of them. Of about 18,000 clones in the sample, roughly 83% are singletons; the top ten hold 18%. The data stem from a study of PD-1 blockade in classical Hodgkin lymphoma. Whole-study context: The study gave patients nivolumab 3 mg/kg intravenously every 2 weeks. Study-wide findings and caveats: The diversity seen at baseline in complete responders resembled that of newly diagnosed patients.

Trimming stripped 0 bases from V and 4 bases from J, with 5 bases between. CDR1 and CDR2 (germline): LGHNA, YSLEER. This CDR3 contains 13 residues. This chain uses TRBV4-3 with TRBJ2-3; D gene unclear. The TCR was taken from a human donor with classical Hodgkin lymphoma. The sequences come from peripheral blood mononuclear cells (PBMCs), collected before the second cycle of nivolumab. The DNA for the CDR3 is TGCGCCAGCAGCCAAGAAAAGCCAGATACGCAGTATTTT. It translates to CASSQEKPDTQYF.